Shown below are 8 T cell receptor beta chains from a single sample sequenced in a study of T cell changes during pregnancy in multiple sclerosis. Repertoires were generated with immunoSEQ multiplex PCR, while TCRdb's copy carries only in-frame clones and drops some. The sample has fewer than 95,000 clones; roughly 93% are singletons. Source: peripheral blood, taken in the third trimester of pregnancy. Source of these receptors: a female donor with multiple sclerosis, enrolled in a pregnancy study.

The V and J genes are TRBV7-9 and TRBJ2-3, with a possible D match to TRBD1 (6 bases). From germline, CDR1 is SEHNR and CDR2 FQNEAQ (reference sequence). Trimming pared 4 bases from V and 2 bases from J, leaving 10 bases between. The CDR3 is 14 amino acids. CDR3 sequence reads: CASSYRELTDTQYF. Written as DNA, the CDR3 is TGTGCCAGCAGCTACAGGGAGCTCACAGATACGCAGTATTTT.

The chain joins TRBV9 to TRBJ1-3; D might be TRBD1 (6 bases). From germline, CDR1 is SGDLS and CDR2 YYNGEE. V gave up 3 bases and J gave up 2 bases, with 12 bases separating them. The CDR3 extends over 15 amino acids. Written as DNA, the CDR3 is TGTGCCAGCAGCGCCCACAGGGACGCTGGAAACACCATATATTTT. It yields the protein CASSAHRDAGNTIYF.

The chain combines TRBV7-2 with TRBJ2-1; D might be TRBD2 (6 bases). Trimming removed 5 bases at V and 3 bases at J, with 11 bases between. The length of the CDR3 is 14 residues. Germline CDR1 reads SGHTA; CDR2 reads FQGNSA. The CDR3: CASSPGVDYNEQFF. CDR3 in DNA: TGTGCCAGCAGCCCGGGGGTCGACTACAATGAGCAGTTCTTC.

This chain links TRBV6-6 with TRBJ2-1; D not resolved. Germline loops: CDR1 MNHNY, CDR2 SVGAGI (reference sequence). The CDR3 length is 14 residues. Trimming removed 2 bases at V and 6 bases at J, with 11 bases between. CDR3 in amino acids: CASSYGTVANEQFF. In DNA form, the CDR3 reads TGTGCCAGCAGTTACGGAACCGTAGCCAATGAGCAGTTCTTC.

The chain employs TRBV30 and TRBJ1-4, with D uncertain. V shed 5 bases and J shed 0 bases, with 13 bases lying between them. The germline V gene encodes CDR1 GTSNPN and CDR2 SVGIG (reference sequence). CDR3 length equals 15 residues. Here the CDR3 reads CAWSSGLATNEKLFF. CDR3 DNA sequence: TGTGCCTGGTCATCCGGTCTAGCAACTAATGAAAAACTGTTTTTT.

The chain links TRBV27 to TRBJ1-5; possibly TRBD1 for D (5 bases). This CDR3 has 13 amino acids. V was shortened by 4 bases and J by 6 bases, with 10 bases between the two germline ends. The germline V gene encodes CDR1 MNHEY and CDR2 SMNVEV (reference sequence). The CDR3 loop is CASSWGVGQPQHF. CDR3 in DNA: TGTGCCAGCAGTTGGGGGGTTGGTCAGCCCCAGCATTTT.

This chain uses TRBV13 with TRBJ2-7, with D possibly being TRBD1 (6 bases). The CDR3 contains 14 residues. The V end lost 3 bases, the J end lost 3 bases, and 12 bases lay between the germline ends. Germline V CDR1 and CDR2: PRHDT, FYEKMQ (reference sequence). The CDR3 is CASSFGQSNYEQYF. The CDR3 region has the DNA TGTGCCAGCAGCTTCGGACAGAGCAACTACGAGCAGTACTTC. The variable domain in full, completed from reference TRBV13 and TRBJ2-7, reads AAGVIQSPRHLIKEKRETATLKCYPIPRHDTVYWYQQGPGQDPQFLISFYEKMQSDKGSIPDRFSAQQFSDYHSELNMSSLELGDSALYFCASSFGQSNYEQYFGPGTRLTVT.

This chain uses TRBV25-1 with TRBJ2-2; TRBD2 matches 10 bases. CDR1 is MGHDK, CDR2 SYGVNS, per germline. The length of the CDR3 is 14 residues. V trimming: 3 bases; J trimming: 8 bases; junction bases outside the gene matches: 3. This CDR3 is CASSDLAGVGELFF. In nucleotides, the CDR3 is TGTGCCAGCAGTGATCTAGCGGGAGTTGGGGAGCTGTTTTTT.